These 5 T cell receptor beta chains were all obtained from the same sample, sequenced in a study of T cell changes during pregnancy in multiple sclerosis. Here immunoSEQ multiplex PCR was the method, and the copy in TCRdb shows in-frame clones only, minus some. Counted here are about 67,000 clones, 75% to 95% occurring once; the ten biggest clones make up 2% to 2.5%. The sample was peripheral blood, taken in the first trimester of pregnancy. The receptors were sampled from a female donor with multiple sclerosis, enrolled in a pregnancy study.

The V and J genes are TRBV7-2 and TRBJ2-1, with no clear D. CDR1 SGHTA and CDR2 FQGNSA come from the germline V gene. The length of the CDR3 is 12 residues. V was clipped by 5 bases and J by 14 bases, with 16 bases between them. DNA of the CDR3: TGTGCCAGCAGCCCCCCCGTCGGAGACGAGTTCTTC. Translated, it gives CASSPPVGDEFF.

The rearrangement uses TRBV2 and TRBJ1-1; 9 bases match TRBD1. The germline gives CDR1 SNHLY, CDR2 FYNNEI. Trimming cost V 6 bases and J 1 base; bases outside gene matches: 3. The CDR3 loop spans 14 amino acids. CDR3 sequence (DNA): TGTGCCAGCAGAGAGACAGGGGGGAACACTGAAGCTTTCTTT. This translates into CASRETGGNTEAFF.

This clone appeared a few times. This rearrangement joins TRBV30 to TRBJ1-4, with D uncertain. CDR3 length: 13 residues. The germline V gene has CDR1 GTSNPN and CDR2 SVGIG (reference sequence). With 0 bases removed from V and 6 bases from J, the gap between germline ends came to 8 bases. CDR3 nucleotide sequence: TGTGCCTGGAGTGTACGGTATGATGAAAAACTGTTTTTT. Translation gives CAWSVRYDEKLFF.

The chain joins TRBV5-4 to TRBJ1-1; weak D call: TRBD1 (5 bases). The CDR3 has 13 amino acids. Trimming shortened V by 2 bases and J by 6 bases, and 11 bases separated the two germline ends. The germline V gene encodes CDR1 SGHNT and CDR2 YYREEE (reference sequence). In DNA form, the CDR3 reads TGTGCCAGCAGCTTTAAGGGGTTGCCTGAAGCTTTCTTT. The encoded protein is CASSFKGLPEAFF. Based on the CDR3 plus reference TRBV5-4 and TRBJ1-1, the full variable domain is ETGVTQSPTHLIKTRGQQVTLRCSSQSGHNTVSWYQQALGQGPQFIFQYYREEENGRGNFPPRFSGLQFPNYSSELNVNALELDDSALYLCASSFKGLPEAFFGQGTRLTVV.

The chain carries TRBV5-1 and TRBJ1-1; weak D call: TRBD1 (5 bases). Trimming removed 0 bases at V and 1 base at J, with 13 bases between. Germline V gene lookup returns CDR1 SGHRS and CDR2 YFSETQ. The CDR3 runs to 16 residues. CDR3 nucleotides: TGCGCCAGCAGCTTGGGGGAGGGGAGGGGGAACACTGAAGCTTTCTTT. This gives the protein CASSLGEGRGNTEAFF.